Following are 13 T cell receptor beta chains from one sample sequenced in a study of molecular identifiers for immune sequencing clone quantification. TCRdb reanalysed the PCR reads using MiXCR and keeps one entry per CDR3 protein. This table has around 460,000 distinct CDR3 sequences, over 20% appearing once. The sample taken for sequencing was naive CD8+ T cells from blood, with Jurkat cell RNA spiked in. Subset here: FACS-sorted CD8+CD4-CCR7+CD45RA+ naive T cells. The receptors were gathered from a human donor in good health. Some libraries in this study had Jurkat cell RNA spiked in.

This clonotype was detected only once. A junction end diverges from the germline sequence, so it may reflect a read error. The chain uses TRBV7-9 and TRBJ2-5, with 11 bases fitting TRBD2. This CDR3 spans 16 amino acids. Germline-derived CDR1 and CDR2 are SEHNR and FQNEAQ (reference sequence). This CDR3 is CASSYLSGGDQETQDF. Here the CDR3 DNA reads TGTGCCAGCAGCTATCTTAGCGGGGGGGACCAAGAGACCCAGGACTTC.

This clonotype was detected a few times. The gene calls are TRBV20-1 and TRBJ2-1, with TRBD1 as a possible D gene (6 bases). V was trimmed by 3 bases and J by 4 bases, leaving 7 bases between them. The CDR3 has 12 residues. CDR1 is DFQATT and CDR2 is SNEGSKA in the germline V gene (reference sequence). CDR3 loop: CSASDRYNEQFF. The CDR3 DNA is TGCAGTGCTAGCGACAGGTACAATGAGCAGTTCTTC.

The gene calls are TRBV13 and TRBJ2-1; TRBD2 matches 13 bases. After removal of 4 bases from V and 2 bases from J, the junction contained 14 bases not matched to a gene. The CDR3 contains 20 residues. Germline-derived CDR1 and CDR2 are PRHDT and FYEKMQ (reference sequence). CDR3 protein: CASSSTGTSGATRPYNEQFF. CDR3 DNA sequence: TGTGCCAGCAGCTCGACAGGGACTAGCGGGGCCACACGCCCCTACAATGAGCAGTTCTTC.

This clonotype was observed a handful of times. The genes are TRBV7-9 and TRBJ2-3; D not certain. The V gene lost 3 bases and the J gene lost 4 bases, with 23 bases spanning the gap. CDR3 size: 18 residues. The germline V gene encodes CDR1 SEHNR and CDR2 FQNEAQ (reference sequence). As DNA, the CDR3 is TGTGCCAGCAGCTTTTTATCACCAGACCCCTATGTCGCAGATACGCAGTATTTT. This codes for CASSFLSPDPYVADTQYF.

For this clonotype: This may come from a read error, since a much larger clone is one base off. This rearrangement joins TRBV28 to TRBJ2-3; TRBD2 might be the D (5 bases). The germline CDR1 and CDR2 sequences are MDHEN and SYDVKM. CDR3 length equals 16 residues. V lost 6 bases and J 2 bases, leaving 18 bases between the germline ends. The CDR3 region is CASSPWTGPPTDTQYF. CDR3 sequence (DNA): TGTGCCAGCAGCCCATGGACTGGGCCGCCCACAGATACGCAGTATTTT.

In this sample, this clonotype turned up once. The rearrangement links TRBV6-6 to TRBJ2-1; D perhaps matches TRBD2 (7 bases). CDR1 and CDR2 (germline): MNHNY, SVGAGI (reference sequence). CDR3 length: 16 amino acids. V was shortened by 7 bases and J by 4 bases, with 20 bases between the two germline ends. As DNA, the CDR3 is TGTGCCAGCACCATGGGGGGAGGGGGAGTATACAATGAGCAGTTCTTC. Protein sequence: CASTMGGGGVYNEQFF.

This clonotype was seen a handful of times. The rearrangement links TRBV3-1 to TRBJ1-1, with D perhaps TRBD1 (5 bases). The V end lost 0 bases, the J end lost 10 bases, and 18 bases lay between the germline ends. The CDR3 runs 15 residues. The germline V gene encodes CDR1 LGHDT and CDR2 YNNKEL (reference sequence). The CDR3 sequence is CASSQEGLGGQGAFF. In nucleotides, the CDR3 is TGTGCCAGCAGCCAAGAGGGGCTGGGGGGTCAGGGAGCTTTCTTT.

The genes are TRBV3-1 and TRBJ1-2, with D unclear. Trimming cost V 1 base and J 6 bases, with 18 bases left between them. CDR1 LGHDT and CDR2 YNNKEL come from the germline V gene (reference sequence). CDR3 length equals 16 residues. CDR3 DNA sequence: TGTGCCAGCAGCCAAGCTCCTGGAGTCCACATGGATGGCTACACCTTC. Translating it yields CASSQAPGVHMDGYTF.

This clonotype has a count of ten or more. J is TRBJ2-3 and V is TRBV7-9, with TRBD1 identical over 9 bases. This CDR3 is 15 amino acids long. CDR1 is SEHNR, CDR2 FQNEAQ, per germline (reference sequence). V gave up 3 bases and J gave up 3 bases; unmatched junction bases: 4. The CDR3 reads CASSLAQGATDTQYF. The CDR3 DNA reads TGTGCCAGCAGCTTGGCACAGGGGGCGACAGATACGCAGTATTTT.

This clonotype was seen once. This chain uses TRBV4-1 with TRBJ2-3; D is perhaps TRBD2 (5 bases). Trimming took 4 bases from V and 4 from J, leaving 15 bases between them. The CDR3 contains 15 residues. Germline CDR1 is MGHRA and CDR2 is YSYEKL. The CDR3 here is CASSREVGVPDTQYF. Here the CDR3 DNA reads TGCGCCAGCAGCCGAGAGGTCGGGGTCCCAGATACGCAGTATTTT.

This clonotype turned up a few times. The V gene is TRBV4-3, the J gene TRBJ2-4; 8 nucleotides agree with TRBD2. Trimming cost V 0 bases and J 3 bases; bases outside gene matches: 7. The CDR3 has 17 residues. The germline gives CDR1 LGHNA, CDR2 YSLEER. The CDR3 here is CASSQDLLGTSKNIQYF. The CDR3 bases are TGCGCCAGCAGCCAAGATTTATTGGGGACTAGCAAAAACATTCAGTACTTC.

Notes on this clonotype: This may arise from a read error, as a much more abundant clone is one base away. CDR3 residues: CAGSLTAASTDTQYF. DNA for the CDR3: TGTGCCGGCAGTCTAACAGCGGCTAGCACAGATACGCAGTATTTT. V usage is TRBV7-6 and J usage is TRBJ2-3; a possible D gene is TRBD2 (5 bases). This CDR3 contains 15 residues. Germline values: CDR1 SGHVS, CDR2 FNYEAQ.

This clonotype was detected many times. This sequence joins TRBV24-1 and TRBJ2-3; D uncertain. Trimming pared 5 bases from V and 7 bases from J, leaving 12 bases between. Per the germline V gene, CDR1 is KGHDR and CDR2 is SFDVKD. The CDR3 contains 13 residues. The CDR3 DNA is TGTGCCACCAGTGGGGTGGGCTCTTATACGCAGTATTTT. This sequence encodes CATSGVGSYTQYF.